This T cell receptor (beta chain) was captured in a study of T cell responses to AZD1222 COVID-19 vaccine. TCRdb's copy holds only in-frame clones and misses some; the assay was immunoSEQ multiplex PCR. Seen here are about 140,000 clones, approximately 89% observed once, and the top ten hold 4% to 5%. This CDR3 is 15 amino acids long. V was clipped by 5 bases and J by 5 bases; unmatched bases: 7. Germline loops: CDR1 SGHVS, CDR2 FQNEAQ. The V gene is TRBV7-8, the J gene TRBJ2-2, with TRBD1 identical over 8 bases. The sample was peripheral blood, taken on day 0 of AZD1222 vaccination. The receptor was derived from an adult in good health. The CDR3 nucleotides are TGTGCCAGCAGCCCGGACAGGGCGGGGACCGGGGAGCTGTTTTTT. Its translation is CASSPDRAGTGELFF.